The following is a T cell receptor beta chain sequence with its context. As yet, its antigen is unknown. The PCR made use of 60 Vbeta and 13 Jbeta primers. TCRdb's copy holds only in-frame clones and misses some; the assay was immunoSEQ multiplex PCR. The table includes under 200,000 clones, 65% to 90% detected once. This sample is part of a study of cytomegalovirus exposure and HLA in healthy donors. General study results and limits: Later analysis identified several of the most significant clusters that appeared linked to common viral pathogens.

The sequenced sample was PBMCs. This receptor was taken from a woman aged 25 to 39 in good health and CMV-seronegative.

CDR3 protein: CASSATSGITYNEQFF. DNA of the CDR3: TGTGCCAGCAGCGCGACTAGCGGGATCACCTACAATGAGCAGTTCTTC. The chain recombines TRBV5-6 with TRBJ2-1, with TRBD2 matching 11 bases. The CDR3 is 16 amino acids. Germline CDR1 SGHDT, CDR2 YYEEEE. Germline trimming cut 4 bases from V and 2 bases from J; bases unmatched to any gene: 5.